The text below deals with one T cell receptor (beta chain). Sequencing used immunoSEQ multiplex PCR; TCRdb keeps in-frame clones, though not all of them. Seen here are 130,000 to 150,000 clones, around 81% observed once, and the top ten hold 7% to 10%. These data originate in a study of blood T cell repertoires in COVID-19. Study-level background: Sites in the United States, Italy and Spain provided acute and convalescent COVID-19 samples.

CDR1 is SGHDN and CDR2 is FVKESK in the germline V gene. V lost 1 base, J lost 0 bases, and 15 bases stayed unmatched. There are 20 residues in the CDR3. This rearrangement joins TRBV14 to TRBJ1-1; 9 bases map to TRBD1. Sequences were obtained from peripheral blood. This sequence was found in a human donor in a cohort sampled during active COVID-19. CDR3 in DNA: TGTGCCAGCAGCCAAGGCCCCAAACTCGACAGGGGGGCTATGAACACTGAAGCTTTCTTT. This translates into CASSQGPKLDRGAMNTEAFF. The full variable domain, rest sourced from reference TRBV14 and TRBJ1-1, is EAGVTQFPSHSVIEKGQTVTLRCDPISGHDNLYWYRRVMGKEIKFLLHFVKESKQDESGMPNNRFLAERTGGTYSTLKVQPAELEDSGVYFCASSQGPKLDRGAMNTEAFFGQGTRLTVV.